The sample holds many counts of the clone carrying this TCR beta chain. Its specificity is not known. The blood sample predates any ophthalmopathy symptoms, coming from first hyperthyroidism diagnosis. The CDR3 covers 16 residues. Unmatched junction bases numbered 5, after V lost 1 base and J lost 7 bases. Germline values: CDR1 SGHDT, CDR2 YYEEEE. It was RNA transcripts that yielded the amplified TCR beta CDR3 regions. The HTBI set primed first-round TCR CDR3 RT-PCR. TCRdb re-called the multiplex PCR reads with MiXCR, one entry per CDR3 protein. The data show roughly 400,000 distinct CDR3 sequences, less than 20% seen once. This sample is drawn from a study of T cells in Graves' hyperthyroidism and ophthalmopathy. About the research overall: Before any treatment, at initial diagnosis, peripheral blood was collected.

Study-level points and caveats: Ophthalmopathy was predicted by the model a median of 6.5 months ahead of onset.

V and J are TRBV5-6 and TRBJ2-1, with 13 positions matching TRBD2. Specimen: blood. This TCR was recovered from a woman under 30 with Graves' hyperthyroidism that later progressed to Graves' ophthalmopathy. CDR3 sequence reads: CASSLYGTSGTNEQFF. Here the CDR3 DNA reads TGTGCCAGCAGCTTGTACGGGACTAGCGGGACGAATGAGCAGTTCTTC.